Listed below are T cell receptor beta chains from one sample, sequenced in a study of shared clonotypes between healthy human individuals. Data came from immunoSEQ multiplex PCR; TCRdb stores just in-frame clones and leaves some out. This repertoire shows 650,000 to 700,000 clones, about 90% found once; its top ten account for about a third. The source material was memory CD8+ T cells from PBMCs. The receptor set was obtained from a man aged 18-30 years in good health. Some clones in this sample may be carry-over from other donors' samples. Both conserved end residues are part of each CDR3. D genes are given only for firm matches. The size field is filled for only some rows; it gives once, few, many or a size class.

TRBJ2-7	TRBV11-2	NA	NA	TGTGCCAGCAGCTTAGGTGGGGGGCCACTTTACGAGCAGTACTTC	CASSLGGGPLYEQYF
TRBJ1-2	TRBV27	NA	NA	TGTGCCAGCAGTTTAGGAGGGTATTCGGACTATGGCTACACCTTC	CASSLGGYSDYGYTF
TRBJ2-6	TRBV5-1	NA	NA	TGCGCCAGCAGCATGGGACTTGGGGCCAACGTCCTGACTTTC	CASSMGLGANVLTF
TRBJ2-3	TRBV5-1	NA	TRBD2	TGCGCCAGCAGCTTAAGCGGGAGCCGTGATAGTACAGATACGCAGTATTTT	CASSLSGSRDSTDTQYF
TRBJ1-5	TRBV9	NA	NA	TGTGCCAGCAGCATGCCGTTTGGGGGCATGGGTCAGCCCCAGCATTTT	CASSMPFGGMGQPQHF
TRBJ2-1	TRBV9	NA	NA	TGTGCCAGCAGCGGGGACCCAAGGAGCTCCTACAATGAGCAGTTCTTC	CASSGDPRSSYNEQFF
TRBJ2-1	TRBV7-9	NA	NA	TGTGCCAGCAGCTTACCAGCGATCGGGAGCTTCAGCTCCTACAATGAGCAGTTCTTC	CASSLPAIGSFSSYNEQFF
TRBJ2-7	TRBV4-1	NA	NA	TGCGCCAGCAGCCAAACCAGGGACTCTATCTACGAGCAGTACTTC	CASSQTRDSIYEQYF
TRBJ2-3	TRBV21-1	NA	NA	TGTGCCAGCAGCAAGCGAAACGGGAGGGCCCCGGGTACGCAGTATTTT	CASSKRNGRAPGTQYF
TRBJ2-1	TRBV7-3	NA	NA	TGTGCCAGCAGCTTAACGGGGAGACGGGACGGTTACAATGAGCAGTTCTTC	CASSLTGRRDGYNEQFF
TRBJ1-5	TRBV19	NA	TRBD1	TGTGCCAGTAGTGTGACAGGGGGCAATCAGCCCCAGCATTTT	CASSVTGGNQPQHF
TRBJ2-7	TRBV4-2	NA	TRBD2	TGTGCCAGCAGCCAAGAGATCGGACTAGGCTACTACAAGCAGTACTTC	CASSQEIGLGYYKQYF
TRBJ1-2	TRBV29-1	NA	TRBD1	TGCAGCGTTGAAGGGGGACAGAGCTATGGCTACACCTTC	CSVEGGQSYGYTF
TRBJ1-2	TRBV30	NA	NA	TGTGCCTGGAGTGTACTTAACTATGGCTACACCTTC	CAWSVLNYGYTF
TRBJ2-7	TRBV10-2	NA	NA	TGCGCCAGCAGTGAAACTAGTTATAGTGAGCAGTACTTC	CASSETSYSEQYF
TRBJ2-7	TRBV2	NA	NA	TGTGCCAGCAGAGGGAGCTCCTACGAGCAGTACTTC	CASRGSSYEQYF
TRBJ2-4	TRBV29-1	NA	TRBD1	TGCAGCGTTGAAGGGACTGTGACAGGGGATGCGGACATTCAGTACTTC	CSVEGTVTGDADIQYF
TRBJ1-4	TRBV7-9	NA	TRBD1	TGTGCCAGCAGCTTAGCCAACCGCGACAGGGGACGGGAAAAACTGTTTTTT	CASSLANRDRGREKLFF
TRBJ2-1	TRBV7-3	once	NA	TGTGCCAGCAGCTTAACGATCCGGCAGGCTGAGCAGTTCTTC	CASSLTIRQAEQFF
TRBJ1-4	TRBV4-1	NA	NA	TGCGCCAGCAGCCAGGGCCGGGGAGAAAAACTGTTTTTT	CASSQGRGEKLFF
TRBJ1-1	TRBV29-1	NA	NA	TGCAGCGTCCGAGGAGAGAGTCCGAACACTGAAGCTTTCTTT	CSVRGESPNTEAFF